Following are 7 T cell receptor beta chains from one sample sequenced in a study of cytomegalovirus exposure and HLA in healthy donors (dated by TCRdb to 2016 to 2017). The library was built by means of the immunoSEQ multiplex PCR assay. The table comes from immuneACCESS by way of TCRdb, which keeps in-frame sequences with V and J called. Part of the clones is missing from these tables; in studies checked, under half for an unresolved V gene and the rest for unknown reasons. This sample gives fewer than 85,000 clones in total; less than 95% of them show up just once. The top ten clonotypes cover 0.5% to 0.65% of the sample. Sequencing input: PBMCs. All receptors come from a woman under 30 in good health and CMV-seronegative.

The V and J genes are TRBV29-1 and TRBJ1-1; D remains unclear. In germline, CDR1 is SQVTM, CDR2 ANQGSEA. This CDR3 comprises 12 residues. Trimming removed 1 base at V and 5 bases at J, with 8 bases between. CDR3 region: CSVEGPGTEAFF. The CDR3 coding sequence is TGCAGCGTTGAAGGCCCGGGGACTGAAGCTTTCTTT.

The chain uses TRBV9 and TRBJ1-6, with D uncertain. Germline CDR1 reads SGDLS; CDR2 reads YYNGEE. The V end was cut by 0 bases, the J end by 7 bases, with 8 bases between. The CDR3 covers 14 residues. CDR3 in amino acids: CASSVGYENSPLHF. In nucleotides, the CDR3 is TGTGCCAGCAGCGTAGGGTATGAGAATTCACCCCTCCACTTT.

This chain connects TRBV2 to TRBJ1-2; perhaps TRBD1 as D (6 bases). V lost 6 bases to trimming and J lost 4 bases, with 15 bases between them. CDR3 length: 14 residues. Germline values: CDR1 SNHLY, CDR2 FYNNEI. The CDR3 loop is CASRMTGGGYGYTF. The CDR3 DNA follows: TGTGCCAGCAGAATGACAGGTGGGGGCTATGGCTACACCTTC.

J is TRBJ2-2 and V is TRBV18, with D perhaps TRBD2 (5 bases). The germline gives CDR1 KGHSH, CDR2 LQKENI. This CDR3 has 13 residues. The V gene lost 6 bases and the J gene lost 7 bases, with 12 bases spanning the gap. DNA of the CDR3: TGTGCCAGCTCTCCCACCGGAGGCGGGGAGCTGTTTTTT. Translation gives CASSPTGGGELFF.

V and J are TRBV9 and TRBJ1-5; the D gene is possibly TRBD1 (5 bases). Trimming shortened V by 0 bases and J by 6 bases, and 13 bases separated the two germline ends. The CDR3 has 15 residues. CDR1 is SGDLS, CDR2 YYNGEE, per germline. DNA for the CDR3: TGTGCCAGCAGCGTAGGGAAAGGGGAATTTCAGCCCCAGCATTTT. Protein sequence: CASSVGKGEFQPQHF.

The CDR3 DNA reads TGTGCCAGCAGTTACTCGGGCAGGGGAAACACCATATATTTT. This translates into CASSYSGRGNTIYF. This rearrangement joins TRBV6-5 to TRBJ1-3, with D hard to call. The CDR3 loop spans 14 amino acids. The V end lost 0 bases, the J end lost 4 bases, and 7 bases lay between the germline ends. CDR1 and CDR2 (germline): MNHEY, SVGAGI.

The genes are TRBV19 and TRBJ2-7; D is possibly TRBD1 (5 bases). The V end lost 6 bases, the J end lost 0 bases, and 9 bases lay between the germline ends. The germline CDR1 and CDR2 sequences are LNHDA and SQIVND (reference sequence). CDR3 length equals 13 residues. CDR3 nucleotide sequence: TGTGCCAGTAGGTCGACAGACTCCTACGAGCAGTACTTC. As protein: CASRSTDSYEQYF.